This TCR beta chain appears in the sequencing data of a study of blood T cell repertoires in COVID-19. Study-wide background: Researchers got acute and convalescent COVID-19 samples from the United States, Italy and Spain. PBMCs, B-cell-depleted T cells, or T cells provided the cDNA or gDNA that made up the material.

Sequenced by immunoSEQ multiplex PCR; TCRdb stores in-frame clones only, minus some. This sample has 300,000 to 350,000 clones, with around four fifths found just once. The V gene lost 7 bases and the J gene lost 0 bases, with 13 bases spanning the gap. The CDR3 has 14 amino acids. The germline V gene encodes CDR1 LNHDA and CDR2 SQIVND (reference sequence). The sequencing sample was made of peripheral blood. This chain uses TRBV19 with TRBJ2-7; D is ambiguous. This receptor was taken from a man aged 30-40 years with active or convalescent COVID-19. The CDR3 DNA sequence: TGTGCCAGTATGCCCAGTCCTCCCTCCTACGAGCAGTACTTC. Translation gives CASMPSPPSYEQYF.